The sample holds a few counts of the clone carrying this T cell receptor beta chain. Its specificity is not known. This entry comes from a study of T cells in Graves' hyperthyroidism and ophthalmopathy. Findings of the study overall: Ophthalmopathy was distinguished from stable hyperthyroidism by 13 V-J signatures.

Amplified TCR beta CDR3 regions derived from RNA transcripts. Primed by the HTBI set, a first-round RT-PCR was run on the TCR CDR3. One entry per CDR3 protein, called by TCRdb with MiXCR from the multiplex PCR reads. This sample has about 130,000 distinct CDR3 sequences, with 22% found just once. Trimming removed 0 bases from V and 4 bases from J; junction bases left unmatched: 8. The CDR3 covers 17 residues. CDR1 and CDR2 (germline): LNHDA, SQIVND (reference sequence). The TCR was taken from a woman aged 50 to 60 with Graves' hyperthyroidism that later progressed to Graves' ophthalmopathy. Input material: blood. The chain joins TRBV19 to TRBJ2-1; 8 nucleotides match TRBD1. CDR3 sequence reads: CASSIDLARGLYNEQFF. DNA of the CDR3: TGTGCCAGTAGTATAGATCTGGCCAGGGGGCTGTACAATGAGCAGTTCTTC.